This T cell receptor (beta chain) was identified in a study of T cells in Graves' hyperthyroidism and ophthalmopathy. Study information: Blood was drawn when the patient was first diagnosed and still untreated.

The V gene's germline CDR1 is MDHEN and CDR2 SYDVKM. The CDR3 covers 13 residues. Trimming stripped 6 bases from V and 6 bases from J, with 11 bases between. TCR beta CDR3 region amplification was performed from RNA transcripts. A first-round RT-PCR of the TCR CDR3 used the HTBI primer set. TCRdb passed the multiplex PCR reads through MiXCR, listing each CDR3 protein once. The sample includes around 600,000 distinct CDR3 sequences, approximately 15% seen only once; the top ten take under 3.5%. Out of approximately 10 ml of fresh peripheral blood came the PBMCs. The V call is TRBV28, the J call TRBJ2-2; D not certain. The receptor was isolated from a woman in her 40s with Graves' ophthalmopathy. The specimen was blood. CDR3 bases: TGTGCCAGCAGCCTCACCGCCCCCGGGGAGCTGTTTTTT. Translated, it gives CASSLTAPGELFF.